This T cell receptor beta chain was sequenced for a study of blood T cell repertoires in COVID-19. Assay: immunoSEQ multiplex PCR; the TCRdb copy retains only in-frame clones and omits some. The sample lists some 200,000 clones; about 82% were seen once. Germline assignment: CDR1 KGHSH and CDR2 LQKENI. This CDR3 is 14 amino acids long. Trimming shortened V by 0 bases and J by 0 bases, and 5 bases separated the two germline ends. This clonotype originated in a woman at least 80 years old with acute or convalescent COVID-19. The sequencing input was peripheral blood. V usage is TRBV18 and J usage is TRBJ1-1; D not certain. The CDR3 is CASSPPAMNTEAFF. CDR3 DNA sequence: TGTGCCAGCTCACCACCAGCTATGAACACTGAAGCTTTCTTT.